The TCR beta chain under discussion was sequenced for a study of blood T cell repertoires in COVID-19 (dated by TCRdb to the early 2020s). As for the study more broadly: Collaborator samples came from the United States, Italy and Spain and covered acute and convalescent phases of COVID-19. The material from the prospective study consisted of cDNA or gDNA derived from T cells, B-cell-depleted T cells, or PBMCs. The dataset comprised deeply sampled blood TCRbeta repertoires from subjects exposed to, actively infected with, or recovered from COVID-19. The repertoires were released in a freely available public database intended as a resource for research on the immune response to SARS-CoV-2. Samples came from the ongoing ImmuneRACE study (first 160 participants) plus 1,254 subjects from 6 global collaborators. A de-identified subject ID, COVID-19 status, age in years and sex were almost always included in the sample metadata. Where available, HLA class I and class II types were taken from metadata supplied by the sample provider and were not determined by assay-based typing. Results and caveats for the whole study, not just this receptor: The quantity of clinical and demographic metadata differed by source and by participant and was supplied without curation.

Compared with germline, V lacks 7 bases and J lacks 6 bases; bases without a gene match: 9. Per the germline V gene, SGDLS is the CDR1 and YYNGEE is the CDR2. Taken from cysteine to phenylalanine, the CDR3 has 14 residues. Only the CDR3 region is kept as DNA, spanning 42 bases read in frame from base 1. Participants in the prospective study were enrolled through a virtual design, were aged about 18 to 90 years, and lived in about 25 United States geographic areas. In the prospective study, cohorts were assigned on the basis of participant-reported clinical history obtained from a screening survey and a study questionnaire. Recovered participants in ImmuneRACE Cohort 3 were defined as having two consecutive negative NP/OP PCR tests, clearance from a healthcare professional, or resolution of symptoms. Mobile phlebotomists in the prospective study collected whole blood, serum and a nasopharyngeal or oropharyngeal swab from every participant. Over a roughly 2-month period, participants in the prospective study had the option of providing additional blood draws and questionnaires. Prospective study blood samples were shipped either frozen or at room temperature before DNA extraction.

Comment on this clone: The specificity of this receptor is unknown. No much larger clone is present one base from it, and per-base qualities are unavailable.

TCRbeta CDR3 regions were amplified from genomic DNA using the immunoSEQ Assay, a bias-controlled multiplex PCR. In the source study's methods: The number of nucleated cells in each sample was estimated by amplification of reference gene primers within the assay. Sequence reads were collapsed and filtered to measure the absolute abundance of every unique TCRbeta CDR3 rearrangement. For each sample, productive Simpson clonality was calculated as the square root of Simpson's diversity index over productive rearrangements. TCRdb's version of the immuneACCESS table is confined to in-frame rearrangements and falls short of the full clone set. An unresolved V gene accounts for under half of the shortfall where checked; the remainder is of unknown origin. The DNA was the basis for D and trimming; V, J and clone size are from that table. The sample profile shows approximately 400,000 clones; more than 75% of them were found once. 1.3% of the sample rests with the top ten.

Sequences were obtained from PBMCs or T cells enriched from blood (not recorded which). The chain employs TRBV9 and TRBJ1-4, with 7 bases matching TRBD1. This receptor was taken from a man aged 25-45 years who had recovered from COVID-19. The DNA is as follows: TGTGCCAGCGGCCGACAGGGTCGCGATGAAAAACTGTTTTTT. It specifies CASGRQGRDEKLFF. The CDR3, completed at both ends by the reference TRBV9 and TRBJ1-4 genes, gives the full variable domain DSGVTQTPKHLITATGQRVTLRCSPRSGDLSVYWYQQSLDQGLQFLIQYYNGEERAKGNILERFSAQQFPDLHSELNLSSLELGDSALYFCASGRQGRDEKLFFGSGTQLSVL.